This T cell receptor beta chain was observed in a study of blood T cells in healthy people across ages. Study-wide background: T cells yielded about one barcoded beta molecule per two cells through template switching. Study conclusions and caveats: Since the PBMCs were unsorted, naive and antigen-experienced cells could not be conclusively compared.

Comments on this clonotype: Its antigen is not known. Mismatch with germline at one junction end may stem from a read error.

CDR1 and CDR2 (germline): LGHNA, YNFKEQ. CDR3 length: 19 amino acids. A second PCR of roughly 7 to 11 cycles used a sample-barcoded 5' primer and a J-beta primer mix. TCRdb redid the calling of the 5' RACE reads with MiXCR, one entry per CDR3 protein. The table shows 650,000 to 700,000 distinct CDR3 sequences, with approximately 52% occurring only once. The TCR was taken from a woman at least 80 years old in good health. Sequencing was done on a sample of blood. The V call is TRBV4-2, the J call TRBJ2-7; 13 nucleotides line up with TRBD2. The CDR3 DNA reads as TGTGCCGGCAGCCGCGCCGGGACTAGCGGGATAAATTTTTCCTACGAGCAGTACTTC. Its translation: CAGSRAGTSGINFSYEQYF.